Following are 20 T cell receptor beta chains from one sample sequenced in a study of OX40 agonist ivuxolimab in advanced cancers. TCRdb's copy holds only in-frame clones and misses some; the assay was immunoSEQ multiplex PCR. The table records some 78,000 clones, around nine tenths of them present only once. Sequenced here: CD4+ or CD8+ T cells sorted from blood, sampled in a trial of the OX40 agonist ivuxolimab. The origin of the receptors is an adult with an advanced solid tumor such as melanoma, head and neck, liver or kidney cancer.

The genes are TRBV5-1 and TRBJ2-5, with no clear D. V was pared by 4 bases and J by 7 bases, with 14 bases between. The length of the CDR3 is 13 residues. From germline, CDR1 is SGHRS and CDR2 YFSETQ. The CDR3 DNA sequence: TGCGCCAGCAGCCCACGGGCCTTAGCGACCCAGTACTTC. Protein product: CASSPRALATQYF.

The chain recombines TRBV28 with TRBJ1-1, with a tentative D call TRBD1 (5 bases). The germline CDR1 and CDR2 sequences are MDHEN and SYDVKM. The CDR3 spans 12 residues. Trimming pared 6 bases from V and 0 bases from J, leaving 5 bases between. CDR3 DNA: TGTGCCAGCAGGGACATGAACACTGAAGCTTTCTTT. It encodes CASRDMNTEAFF.

V is TRBV5-1 and J is TRBJ1-6; the D is unclear. Per the germline V gene, CDR1 is SGHRS and CDR2 is YFSETQ. This CDR3 comprises 13 residues. V lost 1 base and J 8 bases, leaving 7 bases between the germline ends. In nucleotides, the CDR3 is TGCGCCAGCAGCTTGAAGGCGGATTCACCCCTCCACTTT. This sequence encodes CASSLKADSPLHF. The entire variable domain, with the rest obtained from reference TRBV5-1 and TRBJ1-6, is as follows: KAGVTQTPRYLIKTRGQQVTLSCSPISGHRSVSWYQQTPGQGLQFLFEYFSETQRNKGNFPGRFSGRQFSNSRSEMNVSTLELGDSALYLCASSLKADSPLHFGNGTRLTVT.

The chain employs TRBV7-6 and TRBJ1-3; 7 nucleotides align to TRBD1. J gave up 0 bases and V 5 bases, and 4 bases lay outside the gene matches. The germline CDR1 and CDR2 sequences are SGHVS and FNYEAQ. The CDR3 is made up of 15 amino acids. CDR3 bases: TGTGCCAGCAGCCACAGGGGCTTCTCTGGAAACACCATATATTTT. The encoded protein is CASSHRGFSGNTIYF.

V and J are TRBV29-1 and TRBJ2-7; possibly TRBD1 for D (6 bases). The ends were cut back, 5 bases at V and 2 bases at J, with 13 bases in the middle. The CDR3 has 13 amino acids. Looked up from germline, CDR1 is SQVTM and CDR2 is ANQGSEA. The CDR3 region is CSVLQGFAYEQYF. The CDR3 nucleotides are TGCAGCGTTCTACAGGGTTTTGCCTACGAGCAGTACTTC.

The chain couples TRBV28 to TRBJ2-7; possible D gene TRBD2, 5 bases. Germline values: CDR1 MDHEN, CDR2 SYDVKM. Trimming left V 2 bases short and J 4 bases short, with 15 bases between. CDR3 size: 15 residues. As DNA, the CDR3 is TGTGCCAGCAGTTTAGACTATTCAAACCAGTACGAGCAGTACTTC. Protein: CASSLDYSNQYEQYF.

The rearrangement uses TRBV10-3 and TRBJ2-5; D possibly corresponds to TRBD1 (5 bases). V shed 4 bases and J shed 1 base, with 7 bases lying between them. Germline assignment: CDR1 ENHRY and CDR2 SYGVKD. This CDR3 region has 13 residues. The CDR3 sequence: CAISGQIQETQYF. The CDR3 region has the DNA TGTGCCATCAGTGGACAGATCCAAGAGACCCAGTACTTC.

The chain has TRBV5-1 and TRBJ2-7; weak D call: TRBD2 (6 bases). Trimming took 0 bases from V and 4 from J, leaving 14 bases between them. The germline V gene encodes CDR1 SGHRS and CDR2 YFSETQ. The CDR3 is 15 residues long. The CDR3 DNA follows: TGCGCCAGCAGCTTGGTCGGCGGGGCGTTTTACGAGCAGTACTTC. It encodes CASSLVGGAFYEQYF.

On this clone: With only one base between it and a far larger clone, this is likely a read error. The chain links TRBV2 to TRBJ1-5; D ambiguous. The V and J ends lost 3 bases and 6 bases respectively, with 9 bases between them. CDR3 length: 13 residues. Germline V gene data show CDR1 as SNHLY and CDR2 as FYNNEI. CDR3: CASSEEEIQPQHF. The CDR3 DNA follows: TGTGCCAGCAGTGAGGAGGAGATTCAGCCCCAGCATTTT.

DNA for the CDR3: TGTGCCAGTAACCTAGCGGGGTCCGGGACAGATACGCAGTATTTT. Translating it yields CASNLAGSGTDTQYF. The V and J genes are TRBV19 and TRBJ2-3, with TRBD2 matching 9 bases. J lost 3 bases, V lost 7 bases, and 8 bases had no gene match. The CDR3 sequence is 15 residues long. Germline loops: CDR1 LNHDA, CDR2 SQIVND (reference sequence).

The chain links TRBV7-9 to TRBJ1-2, with D hard to call. Germline CDR1 reads SEHNR; CDR2 reads FQNEAQ (reference sequence). V was clipped by 1 base and J by 5 bases, with 8 bases between them. The CDR3 consists of 13 residues. The CDR3 nucleotides are TGTGCCAGCAGCTTAGTAGGCGAATATGGCTACACCTTC. Encoded protein: CASSLVGEYGYTF.

The chain couples TRBV29-1 to TRBJ2-2; tentative D call: TRBD2 (5 bases). The CDR3 extends over 13 amino acids. Trimming shortened V by 7 bases and J by 3 bases, and 12 bases separated the two germline ends. Germline CDR1 reads SQVTM; CDR2 reads ANQGSEA. As DNA, the CDR3 is TGCAGCGCCGCCTGGACTGACACCGGGGAGCTGTTTTTT. Encoded protein: CSAAWTDTGELFF.

This chain joins TRBV5-6 and TRBJ2-1, with 11 bases lining up with TRBD2. The germline V gene has CDR1 SGHDT and CDR2 YYEEEE. The V gene end was trimmed by 5 bases and the J gene end by 5 bases; junction bases not matched to a gene: 12. CDR3 length: 17 residues. CDR3 in amino acids: CASSRLVSSGRNNEQFF. CDR3 nucleotide sequence: TGTGCCAGCAGTCGTTTAGTGTCTAGCGGGAGGAACAATGAGCAGTTCTTC.

This clone has just one count. V gene TRBV28 combines with J gene TRBJ1-2, with 11 nucleotides matching TRBD1. The V gene end was trimmed by 8 bases and the J gene end by 4 bases; junction bases not matched to a gene: 12. There are 16 residues in the CDR3. From germline, CDR1 is MDHEN and CDR2 SYDVKM. CDR3 loop: CASVTVGQGAPYGYTF. CDR3 in DNA: TGTGCCAGCGTGACCGTCGGACAGGGGGCACCCTATGGCTACACCTTC.

This rearrangement joins TRBV6-5 to TRBJ1-6; no firm D call. CDR1 MNHEY and CDR2 SVGAGI come from the germline V gene. The CDR3 loop spans 14 amino acids. V lost 5 bases and J 5 bases, leaving 10 bases between the germline ends. The CDR3 reads CASSMDGNNSPLHF. CDR3 coding DNA: TGTGCCAGCAGTATGGACGGAAATAATTCACCCCTCCACTTT.

The rearrangement joins TRBV18 to TRBJ2-3; D gene unclear. Trimming pared 2 bases from V and 0 bases from J, leaving 9 bases between. The CDR3 sequence is 15 residues long. The germline V gene has CDR1 KGHSH and CDR2 LQKENI. CDR3 bases: TGTGCCAGCTCACCAGGAAAGTTTAGCACAGATACGCAGTATTTT. Translation gives CASSPGKFSTDTQYF. The complete variable domain, with remaining parts taken from reference TRBV18 and TRBJ2-3, reads NAGVMQNPRHLVRRRGQEARLRCSPMKGHSHVYWYRQLPEEGLKFMVYLQKENIIDESGMPKERFSAEFPKEGPSILRIQQVVRGDSAAYFCASSPGKFSTDTQYFGPGTRLTVL.

The V call is TRBV6-1, the J call TRBJ1-2; D remains unclear. The CDR3 has 15 amino acids. The germline V gene has CDR1 MNHNS and CDR2 SASEGT. V was shortened by 4 bases and J by 8 bases, with 20 bases between the two germline ends. Here the CDR3 DNA reads TGTGCCAGCAGTGTCGGAAGGCAGACCTTCGCCGGCTACACCTTC. Its protein is CASSVGRQTFAGYTF.

The chain combines TRBV15 with TRBJ2-5, with D tentatively TRBD2 (5 bases). CDR1 LNHNV and CDR2 YYDKDF come from the germline V gene (reference sequence). The length of the CDR3 is 12 residues. V lost 6 bases, J lost 5 bases, and 10 bases lay in between. CDR3 region: CATSRGPETQYF. The CDR3 nucleotides read TGTGCCACCAGTCGCGGGCCGGAGACCCAGTACTTC.

V gene TRBV5-1 combines with J gene TRBJ2-7, with D maybe TRBD2 (6 bases). The V and J ends lost 0 bases and 2 bases respectively, with 15 bases between them. The CDR3 covers 16 residues. The V gene's germline CDR1 is SGHRS and CDR2 YFSETQ. In DNA, the CDR3 is TGCGCCAGCAGCTTGGGGGCGGTGGGGAGGACCTACGAGCAGTACTTC. Translation: CASSLGAVGRTYEQYF.

The J gene is TRBJ2-5, the V gene TRBV6-5; a weak D match, TRBD2 (5 bases). Germline values: CDR1 MNHEY, CDR2 SVGAGI. The CDR3 has 14 residues. Deletions cut 6 bases from V and 7 bases from J, with 18 bases between. This CDR3 is CASRPSGSDGTQYF. In DNA, the CDR3 is TGTGCCAGCAGGCCCAGCGGCAGTGACGGGACCCAGTACTTC.